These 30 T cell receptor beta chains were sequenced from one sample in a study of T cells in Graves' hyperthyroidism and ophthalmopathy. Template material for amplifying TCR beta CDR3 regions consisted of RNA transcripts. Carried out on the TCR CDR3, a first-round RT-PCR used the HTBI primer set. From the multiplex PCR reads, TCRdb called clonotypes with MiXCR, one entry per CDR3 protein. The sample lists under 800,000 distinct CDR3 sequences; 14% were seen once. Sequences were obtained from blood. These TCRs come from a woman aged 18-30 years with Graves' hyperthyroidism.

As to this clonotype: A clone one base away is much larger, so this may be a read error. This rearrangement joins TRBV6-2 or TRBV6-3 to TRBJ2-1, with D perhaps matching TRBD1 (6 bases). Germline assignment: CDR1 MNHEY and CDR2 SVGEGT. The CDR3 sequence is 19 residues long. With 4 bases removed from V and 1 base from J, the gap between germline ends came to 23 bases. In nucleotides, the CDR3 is TGTGCCAGCAGTTGCCCTTCATATACCTCAGGGGAATCCTACAATGAGCAGTTCTTC. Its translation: CASSCPSYTSGESYNEQFF.

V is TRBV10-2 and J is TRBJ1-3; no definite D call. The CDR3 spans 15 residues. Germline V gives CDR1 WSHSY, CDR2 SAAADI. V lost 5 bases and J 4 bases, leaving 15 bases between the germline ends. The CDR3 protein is CASSHDGEFGNTIYF. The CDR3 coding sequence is TGCGCCAGCAGTCATGACGGGGAATTCGGAAACACCATATATTTT.

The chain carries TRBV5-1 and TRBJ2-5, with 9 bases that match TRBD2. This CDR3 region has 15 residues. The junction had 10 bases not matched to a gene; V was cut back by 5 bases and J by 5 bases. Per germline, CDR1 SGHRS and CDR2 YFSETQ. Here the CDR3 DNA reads TGCGCCAGCAGAAAAGCACTAGCGGGCGGGGAGACCCAGTACTTC. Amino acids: CASRKALAGGETQYF.

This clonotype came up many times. The CDR3 nucleotides read TGCAGCGTAATGGGACTAGCGGACTCCTACGAGCAGTACTTC. Translated: CSVMGLADSYEQYF. This chain uses TRBV29-1 with TRBJ2-7; 11 bases align to TRBD2. Per germline, CDR1 SQVTM and CDR2 ANQGSEA. J was trimmed by 0 bases and V by 6 bases; bases with no gene match: 4. The CDR3 totals 14 residues.

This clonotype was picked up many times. DNA of the CDR3: TGTGCCAGCAGCTTAACTAGCGGGCCCACCGGGGAGCTGTTTTTT. This codes for CASSLTSGPTGELFF. The chain joins TRBV5-4 to TRBJ2-2, with TRBD2 matching 9 bases. There are 15 residues in the CDR3. Germline lookup yields CDR1 SGHNT and CDR2 YYREEE (reference sequence). J gave up 4 bases and V 2 bases, and 3 bases lay outside the gene matches.

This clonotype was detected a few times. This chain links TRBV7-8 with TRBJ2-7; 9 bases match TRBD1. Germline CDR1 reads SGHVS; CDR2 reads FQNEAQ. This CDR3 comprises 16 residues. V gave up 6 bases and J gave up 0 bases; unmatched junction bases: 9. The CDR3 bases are TGTGCCAGCAGAGCCGGGACAGGGCCGTACTCCTACGAGCAGTACTTC. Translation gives CASRAGTGPYSYEQYF.

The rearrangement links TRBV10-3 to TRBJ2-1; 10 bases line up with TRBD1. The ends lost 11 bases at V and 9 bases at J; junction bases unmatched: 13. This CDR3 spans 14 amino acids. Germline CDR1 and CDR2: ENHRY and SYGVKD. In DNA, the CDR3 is TGTGCCGTTGGACCGGGACAGGGGTTCAGTGAGCAGTTCTTC. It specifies CAVGPGQGFSEQFF.

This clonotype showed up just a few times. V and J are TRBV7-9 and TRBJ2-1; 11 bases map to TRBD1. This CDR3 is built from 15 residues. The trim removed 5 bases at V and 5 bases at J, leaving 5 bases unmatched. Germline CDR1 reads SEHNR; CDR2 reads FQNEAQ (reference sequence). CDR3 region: CASSPWTGGHNEQFF. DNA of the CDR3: TGTGCCAGCAGCCCGTGGACAGGGGGCCACAATGAGCAGTTCTTC.

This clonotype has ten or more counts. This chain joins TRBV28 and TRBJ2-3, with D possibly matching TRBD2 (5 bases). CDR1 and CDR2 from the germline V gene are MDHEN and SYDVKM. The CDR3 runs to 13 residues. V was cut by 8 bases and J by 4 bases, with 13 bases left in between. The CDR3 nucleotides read TGTGCCAGCCACCCCGGGAATGCAGATACGCAGTATTTT. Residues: CASHPGNADTQYF.

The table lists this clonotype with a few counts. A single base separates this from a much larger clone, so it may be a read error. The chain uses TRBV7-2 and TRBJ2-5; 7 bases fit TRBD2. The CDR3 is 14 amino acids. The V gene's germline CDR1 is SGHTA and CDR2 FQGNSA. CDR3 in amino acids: CASNLAGREETQYF. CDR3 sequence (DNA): TGTGCCAGCAACTTAGCGGGTCGGGAAGAGACCCAGTACTTC.

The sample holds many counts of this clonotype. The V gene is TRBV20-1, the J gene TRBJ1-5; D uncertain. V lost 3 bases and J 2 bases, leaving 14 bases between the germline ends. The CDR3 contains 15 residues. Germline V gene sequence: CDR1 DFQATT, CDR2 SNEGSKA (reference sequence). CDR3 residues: CSARENGIGNQPQHF. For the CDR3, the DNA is TGCAGTGCTAGGGAAAATGGGATTGGCAATCAGCCCCAGCATTTT.

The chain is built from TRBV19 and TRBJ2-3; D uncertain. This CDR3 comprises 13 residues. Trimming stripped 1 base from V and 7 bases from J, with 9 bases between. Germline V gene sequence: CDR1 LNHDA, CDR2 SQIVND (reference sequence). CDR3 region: CASSIAGIHTQYF. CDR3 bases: TGTGCCAGTAGTATAGCCGGCATTCATACGCAGTATTTT. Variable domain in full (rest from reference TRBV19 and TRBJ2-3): DGGITQSPKYLFRKEGQNVTLSCEQNLNHDAMYWYRQDPGQGLRLIYYSQIVNDFQKGDIAEGYSVSREKKESFPLTVTSAQKNPTAFYLCASSIAGIHTQYFGPGTRLTVL.

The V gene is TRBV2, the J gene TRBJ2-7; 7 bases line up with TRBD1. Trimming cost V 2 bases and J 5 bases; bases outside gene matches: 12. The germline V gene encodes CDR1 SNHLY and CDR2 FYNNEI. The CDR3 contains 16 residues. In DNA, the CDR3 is TGTGCCAGCAGTGAACCGGGCCAGGGGGTACACCACGAGCAGTACTTC. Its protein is CASSEPGQGVHHEQYF.

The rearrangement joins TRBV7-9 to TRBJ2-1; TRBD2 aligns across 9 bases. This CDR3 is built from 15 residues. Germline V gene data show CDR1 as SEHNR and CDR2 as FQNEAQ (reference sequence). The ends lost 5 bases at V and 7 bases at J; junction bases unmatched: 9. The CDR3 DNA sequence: TGTGCCAGCAGCCCCTTAGCGGGAGAGGGAAATGAGCAGTTCTTC. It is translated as CASSPLAGEGNEQFF.

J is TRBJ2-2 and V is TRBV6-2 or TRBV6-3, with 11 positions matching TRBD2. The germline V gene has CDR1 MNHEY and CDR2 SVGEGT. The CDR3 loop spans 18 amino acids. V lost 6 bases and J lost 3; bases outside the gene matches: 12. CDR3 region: CASRKADSGRGYTGELFF. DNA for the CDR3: TGTGCCAGCAGAAAGGCGGATAGCGGGAGGGGGTACACCGGGGAGCTGTTTTTT.

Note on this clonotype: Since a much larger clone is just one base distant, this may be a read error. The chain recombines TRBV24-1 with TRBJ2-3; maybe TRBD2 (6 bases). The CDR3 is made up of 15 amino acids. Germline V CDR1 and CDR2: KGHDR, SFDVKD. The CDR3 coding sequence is TGTGCCACCAGTGATTCCAGGGACTTATCAGATACGCGGTATTTT. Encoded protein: CATSDSRDLSDTRYF.

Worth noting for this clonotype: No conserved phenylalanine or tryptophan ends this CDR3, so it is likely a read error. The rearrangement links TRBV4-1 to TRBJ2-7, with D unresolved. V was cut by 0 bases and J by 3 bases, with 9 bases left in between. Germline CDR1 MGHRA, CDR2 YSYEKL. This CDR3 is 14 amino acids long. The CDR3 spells CASSQDLGLYEQYL. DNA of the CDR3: TGCGCCAGCAGCCAAGATTTGGGCCTCTACGAGCAGTACTTA.

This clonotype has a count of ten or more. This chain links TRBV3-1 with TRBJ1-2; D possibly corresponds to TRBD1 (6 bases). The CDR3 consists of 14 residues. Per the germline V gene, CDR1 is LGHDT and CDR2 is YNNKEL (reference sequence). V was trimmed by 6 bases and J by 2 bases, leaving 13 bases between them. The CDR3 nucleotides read TGTGCCAGCAGGGCAGGACAGCCGAACTATGGCTACACCTTC. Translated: CASRAGQPNYGYTF.

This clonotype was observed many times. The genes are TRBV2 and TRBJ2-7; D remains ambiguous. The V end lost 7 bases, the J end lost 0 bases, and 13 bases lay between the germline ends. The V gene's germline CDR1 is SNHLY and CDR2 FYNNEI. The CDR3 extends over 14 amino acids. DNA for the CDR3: TGTGCCAGCATCCCAAAGCGAAGCTCCTACGAGCAGTACTTC. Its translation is CASIPKRSSYEQYF.

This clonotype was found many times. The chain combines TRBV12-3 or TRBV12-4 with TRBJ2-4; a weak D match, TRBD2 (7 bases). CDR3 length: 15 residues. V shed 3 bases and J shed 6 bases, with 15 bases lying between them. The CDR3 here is CASSLFGGPTNIQYF. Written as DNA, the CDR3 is TGTGCCAGCAGTTTGTTCGGGGGGCCAACAAACATTCAGTACTTC.

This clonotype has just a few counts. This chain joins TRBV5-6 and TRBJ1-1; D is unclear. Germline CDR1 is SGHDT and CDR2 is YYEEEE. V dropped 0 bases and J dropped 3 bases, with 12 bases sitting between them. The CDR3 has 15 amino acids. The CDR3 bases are TGTGCCAGCAGCTTGGTGGCTCTAAGACACACTGAAGCTTTCTTT. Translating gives CASSLVALRHTEAFF. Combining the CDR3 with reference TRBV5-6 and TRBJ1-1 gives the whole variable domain DAGVTQSPTHLIKTRGQQVTLRCSPKSGHDTVSWYQQALGQGPQFIFQYYEEEERQRGNFPDRFSGHQFPNYSSELNVNALLLGDSALYLCASSLVALRHTEAFFGQGTRLTVV.

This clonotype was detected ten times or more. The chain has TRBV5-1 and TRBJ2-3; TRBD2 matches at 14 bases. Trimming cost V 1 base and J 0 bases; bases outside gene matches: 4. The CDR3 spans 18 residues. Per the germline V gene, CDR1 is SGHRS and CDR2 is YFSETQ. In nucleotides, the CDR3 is TGCGCCAGCAGCTTGAGACTAGCGGGAGGGATTAGCACAGATACGCAGTATTTT. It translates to CASSLRLAGGISTDTQYF.

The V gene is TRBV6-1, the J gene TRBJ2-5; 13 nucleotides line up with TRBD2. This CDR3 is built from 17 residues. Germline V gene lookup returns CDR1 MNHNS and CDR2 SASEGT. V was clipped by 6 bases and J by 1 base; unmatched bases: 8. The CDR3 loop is CASSWGLAGSLQETQYF. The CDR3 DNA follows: TGTGCCAGCAGCTGGGGACTAGCGGGGAGCCTCCAAGAGACCCAGTACTTC.

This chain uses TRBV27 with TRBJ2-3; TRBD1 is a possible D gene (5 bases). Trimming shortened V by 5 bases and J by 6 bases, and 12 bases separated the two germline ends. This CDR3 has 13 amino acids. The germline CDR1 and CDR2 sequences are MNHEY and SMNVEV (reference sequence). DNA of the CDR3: TGTGCCAGCAGTCTTGGAAAGGGGGATACGCAGTATTTT. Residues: CASSLGKGDTQYF.

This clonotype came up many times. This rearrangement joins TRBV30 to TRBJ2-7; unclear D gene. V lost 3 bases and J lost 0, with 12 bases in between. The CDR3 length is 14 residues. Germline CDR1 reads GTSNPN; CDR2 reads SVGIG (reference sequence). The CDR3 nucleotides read TGTGCCTGGAGAAACCTGCAGCGCTCCTACGAGCAGTACTTC. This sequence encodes CAWRNLQRSYEQYF.

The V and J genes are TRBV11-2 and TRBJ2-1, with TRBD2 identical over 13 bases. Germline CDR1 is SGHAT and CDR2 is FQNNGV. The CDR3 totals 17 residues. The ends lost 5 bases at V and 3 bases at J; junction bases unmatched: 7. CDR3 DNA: TGTGCCAGCAGCCCGACTAGCGGGAGGCCCTTCTACAATGAGCAGTTCTTC. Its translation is CASSPTSGRPFYNEQFF.

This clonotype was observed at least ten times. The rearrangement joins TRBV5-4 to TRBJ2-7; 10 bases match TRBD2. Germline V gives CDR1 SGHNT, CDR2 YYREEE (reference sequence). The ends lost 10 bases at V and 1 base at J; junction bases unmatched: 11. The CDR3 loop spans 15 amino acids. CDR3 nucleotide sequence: TGTGCCTCATCGCTTCCTAGCGGGAGTTCCTACGAGCAGTACTTC. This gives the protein CASSLPSGSSYEQYF. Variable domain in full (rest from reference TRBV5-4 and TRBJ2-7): ETGVTQSPTHLIKTRGQQVTLRCSSQSGHNTVSWYQQALGQGPQFIFQYYREEENGRGNFPPRFSGLQFPNYSSELNVNALELDDSALYLCASSLPSGSSYEQYFGPGTRLTVT.

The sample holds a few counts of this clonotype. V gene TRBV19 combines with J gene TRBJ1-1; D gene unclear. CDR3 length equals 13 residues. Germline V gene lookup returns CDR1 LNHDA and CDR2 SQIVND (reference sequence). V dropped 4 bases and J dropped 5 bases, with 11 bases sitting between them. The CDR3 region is CASSKKGQTEAFF. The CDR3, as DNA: TGTGCCAGTAGTAAAAAAGGGCAAACTGAAGCTTTCTTT.

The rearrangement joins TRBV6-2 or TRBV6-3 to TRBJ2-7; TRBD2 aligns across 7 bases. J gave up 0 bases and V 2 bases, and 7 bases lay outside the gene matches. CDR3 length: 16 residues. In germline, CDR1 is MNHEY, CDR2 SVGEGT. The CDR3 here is CASSYRAGDNSYEQYF. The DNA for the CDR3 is TGTGCCAGCAGTTACCGGGCGGGAGATAACTCCTACGAGCAGTACTTC.

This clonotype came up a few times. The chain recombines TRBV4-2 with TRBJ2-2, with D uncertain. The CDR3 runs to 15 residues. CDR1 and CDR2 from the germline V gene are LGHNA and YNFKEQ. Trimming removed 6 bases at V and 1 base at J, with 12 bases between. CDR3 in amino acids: CASSSAWKNTGELFF. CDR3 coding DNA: TGTGCCAGCAGTAGTGCTTGGAAGAACACCGGGGAGCTGTTTTTT.